Listed below are T cell receptor beta chains from one sample, sequenced in a study of blood T cell repertoires in COVID-19. Method: immunoSEQ multiplex PCR; TCRdb's copy keeps in-frame clones and lacks some. This sample yields approximately 390,000 clones, of which roughly 90% are seen a single time; around 2% belongs to the top ten. The sample was PBMCs or T cells enriched from blood (not recorded which). The receptor set was obtained from a woman in her thirties or forties with acute COVID-19. The CDR3 runs from the conserved cysteine through the conserved F or W. D genes are given only for firm matches. Rows give clone size only sometimes, using once, few, many, or a class for an expanded clone.

.	TRBD2	TRBJ2-1	TRBV7-6	CASSPSPGLESSYEFYNEQFF	TGTGCCAGCAGCCCCTCTCCGGGACTAGAAAGTTCCTATGAGTTCTACAATGAGCAGTTCTTC
.	.	TRBJ1-5	TRBV3-1/TRBV3-2	CASSQGSYQPQHF	TGTGCCAGCAGCCAAGGGAGTTATCAGCCCCAGCATTTT
.	TRBD2	TRBJ2-3	TRBV5-4	CASSLGGLVGDTQYF	TGTGCCAGCAGCTTGGGGGGACTAGTAGGCGATACGCAGTATTTT
.	.	TRBJ1-5	TRBV30	CAWGLGLQPQHF	TGTGCCTGGGGGTTGGGCTTACAGCCCCAGCATTTT
.	TRBD2	TRBJ2-2	TRBV19	CASSTRLAGANTGELFF	TGTGCCAGTAGTACCCGACTAGCGGGGGCGAACACCGGGGAGCTGTTTTTT
.	TRBD2	TRBJ2-1	TRBV2	CASRAPLAGSEQFF	TGTGCCAGCAGGGCTCCACTAGCGGGGAGTGAGCAGTTCTTC
once	.	TRBJ1-2	TRBV6-5	CASSSSWGEGYTF	TGTGCCAGCAGTTCCTCCTGGGGGGAAGGCTACACCTTC
.	.	TRBJ1-2	TRBV27	CATRRGPLYGYTF	TGTGCCACCAGAAGGGGCCCCCTCTATGGCTACACCTTC
.	.	TRBJ2-4	TRBV3-1/TRBV3-2	CASSQGALQYF	TGTGCCAGCAGCCAAGGCGCCCTTCAGTACTTC
.	TRBD2	TRBJ2-5	TRBV11-2	CASSWTSGEETQYF	TGTGCCAGCAGCTGGACTAGCGGGGAAGAGACCCAGTACTTC
.	TRBD2	TRBJ2-3	TRBV7-9	CASSALSGGADTQYF	TGTGCCAGCAGCGCTTTGAGCGGGGGGGCTGATACGCAGTATTTT
.	.	TRBJ2-1	TRBV27	CASSLRGANEQFF	TGTGCCAGCAGTTTACGGGGGGCGAATGAGCAGTTCTTC
.	.	TRBJ2-7	TRBV9	CASSVHGQPVQPYEQYF	TGTGCCAGCAGCGTACACGGACAGCCCGTTCAGCCCTACGAGCAGTACTTC
.	.	TRBJ2-5	TRBV5-1	CASSLAATDKETQYF	TGCGCCAGCAGCTTGGCCGCGACAGATAAAGAGACCCAGTACTTC
few	.	TRBJ2-3	TRBV5-1	CASSESRGTDTQYF	TGCGCCAGCAGCGAAAGCCGAGGCACAGATACGCAGTATTTT
.	TRBD1	TRBJ2-5	TRBV11-3	CASSLGTGYQETQYF	TGTGCCAGCAGCTTAGGGACAGGGTACCAAGAGACCCAGTACTTC
.	.	TRBJ1-5	TRBV2	CASSVEQGTNQPQHF	TGTGCCAGCAGTGTGGAACAGGGCACGAATCAGCCCCAGCATTTT
.	.	TRBJ1-3	TRBV19	CASSRQLSGNTIYF	TGTGCCAGTAGCCGACAGCTCTCTGGAAACACCATATATTTT
once	TRBD1	TRBJ1-1	TRBV9	CASSSSGTGEAFF	TGTGCCAGCAGCAGCTCCGGGACAGGTGAAGCTTTCTTT
.	TRBD2	TRBJ2-3	TRBV2	CASSETSGGSDTQYF	TGTGCCAGCAGTGAGACCAGCGGGGGCTCAGATACGCAGTATTTT
.	TRBD1	TRBJ1-2	TRBV11-2	CASSRQGRSHGYTF	TGTGCCAGCAGCAGACAGGGGCGCTCGCATGGCTACACCTTC
.	.	TRBJ1-5	TRBV19	CARPTGLWQPQHF	TGTGCCAGGCCAACAGGTTTGTGGCAGCCCCAGCATTTT
.	TRBD2	TRBJ2-1	TRBV5-4	CASVGGGARNEQFF	TGTGCCAGCGTCGGCGGGGGGGCTCGCAATGAGCAGTTCTTC
once	.	TRBJ1-1	TRBV5-1	CASSLVGVNTEAFF	TGCGCCAGCAGCTTGGTCGGGGTGAACACTGAAGCTTTCTTT
.	.	TRBJ1-3	TRBV12-2	CASRLYIVGQGRRLVGGNTIYF	TGTGCAAGTCGCCTCTATATTGTCGGACAGGGCCGAAGATTAGTAGGTGGAAACACCATATATTTT
.	TRBD1	TRBJ1-6	TRBV5-5	CASSWTGHGSNSPLHF	TGTGCCAGCAGCTGGACAGGTCACGGGAGTAATTCACCCCTCCACTTT
.	.	TRBJ1-3	TRBV5-6	CASSLEGYGENTIYF	TGTGCCAGCAGCTTGGAGGGGTACGGAGAAAACACCATATATTTT
.	.	TRBJ1-5	TRBV5-8	CASSLVGVWDQPQHF	TGTGCCAGCAGCTTGGTAGGGGTTTGGGATCAGCCCCAGCATTTT
.	TRBD1	TRBJ1-2	TRBV29-1	CSVELQGVWGYTF	TGCAGCGTTGAATTACAGGGGGTGTGGGGCTACACCTTC
.	.	TRBJ2-7	TRBV5-8	CASSLVLEAYEQYF	TGTGCCAGCAGCTTGGTTCTGGAGGCCTACGAGCAGTACTTC
.	TRBD1	TRBJ2-2	TRBV4-1	CASTAFNQGAGTGELFF	TGCGCCAGCACTGCTTTTAATCAGGGGGCAGGGACCGGGGAGCTGTTTTTT